This T cell receptor beta chain originates from a study of cytomegalovirus exposure and HLA in healthy donors. The PCR was carried out with 60 Vbeta primers and 13 Jbeta primers. Sequencing was performed with immunoSEQ multiplex PCR; in TCRdb, only in-frame clones are kept and a portion is missing. The data contain more than 90,000 clones, about 80% of them singletons. The CDR3 totals 15 residues. V was clipped by 2 bases and J by 5 bases; unmatched bases: 4. CDR1 is SGDLS and CDR2 is YYNGEE in the germline V gene. The chain recombines TRBV9 with TRBJ2-5; 12 bases are shared with TRBD2. The sequence was collected from a man between 35 and 55 years old in good health and CMV-seropositive. The sequencing input was PBMCs. The DNA for the CDR3 is TGTGCCAGCAGCGTGGTAGGGACTAGCGGGGAGACCCAGTACTTC. It translates to CASSVVGTSGETQYF.